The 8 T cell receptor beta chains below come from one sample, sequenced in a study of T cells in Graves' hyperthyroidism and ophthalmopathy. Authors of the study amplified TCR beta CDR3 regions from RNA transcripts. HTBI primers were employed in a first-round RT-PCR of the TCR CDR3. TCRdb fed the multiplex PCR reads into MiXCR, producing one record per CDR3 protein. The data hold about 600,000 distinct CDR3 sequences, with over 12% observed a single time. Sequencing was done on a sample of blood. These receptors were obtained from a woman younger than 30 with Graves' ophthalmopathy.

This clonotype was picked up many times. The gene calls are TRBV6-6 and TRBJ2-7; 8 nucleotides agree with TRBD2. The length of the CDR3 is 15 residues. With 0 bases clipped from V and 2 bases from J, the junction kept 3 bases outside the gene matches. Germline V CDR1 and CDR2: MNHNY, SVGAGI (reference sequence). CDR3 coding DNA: TGTGCCAGCAGTTACTCGGTCGGGAGGGCCTACGAGCAGTACTTC. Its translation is CASSYSVGRAYEQYF.

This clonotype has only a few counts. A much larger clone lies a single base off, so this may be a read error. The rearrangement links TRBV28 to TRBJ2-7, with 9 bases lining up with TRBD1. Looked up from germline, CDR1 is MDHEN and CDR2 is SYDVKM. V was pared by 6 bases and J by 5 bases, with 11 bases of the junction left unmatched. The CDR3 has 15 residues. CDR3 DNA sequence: TGTGCCAGCAGGGATTACGGGACAGGGATCCACGAGCAGTACTTC. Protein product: CASRDYGTGIHEQYF.

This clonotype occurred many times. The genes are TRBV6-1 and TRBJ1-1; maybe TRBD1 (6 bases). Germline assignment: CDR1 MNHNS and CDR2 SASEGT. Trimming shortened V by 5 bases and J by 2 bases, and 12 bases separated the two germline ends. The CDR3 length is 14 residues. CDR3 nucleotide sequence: TGTGCCAGCAGTTATGGACAGACTAACACTGAAGCTTTCTTT. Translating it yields CASSYGQTNTEAFF.

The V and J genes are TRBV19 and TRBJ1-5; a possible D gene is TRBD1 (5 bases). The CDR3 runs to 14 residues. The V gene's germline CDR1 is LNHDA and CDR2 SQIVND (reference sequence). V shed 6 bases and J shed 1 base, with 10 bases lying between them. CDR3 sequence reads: CASSWGMSNQPQHF. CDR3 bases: TGTGCCAGTAGCTGGGGGATGAGCAATCAGCCCCAGCATTTT.

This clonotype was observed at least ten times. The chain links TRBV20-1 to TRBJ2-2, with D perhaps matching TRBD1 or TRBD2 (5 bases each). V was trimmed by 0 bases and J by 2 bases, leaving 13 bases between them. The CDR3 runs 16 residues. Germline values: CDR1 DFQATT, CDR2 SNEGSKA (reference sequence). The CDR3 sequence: CSARDGALANTGELFF. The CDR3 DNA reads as TGCAGTGCTAGAGATGGGGCCCTAGCCAACACCGGGGAGCTGTTTTTT.

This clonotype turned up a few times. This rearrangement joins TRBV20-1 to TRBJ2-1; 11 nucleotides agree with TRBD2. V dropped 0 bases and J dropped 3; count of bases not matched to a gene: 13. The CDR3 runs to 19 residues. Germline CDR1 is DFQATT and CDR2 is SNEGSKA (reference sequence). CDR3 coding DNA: TGCAGTGCTAGAGAGCATTTAGCGGGAGGGCTGCGGTACTACAATGAGCAGTTCTTC. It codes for CSAREHLAGGLRYYNEQFF.

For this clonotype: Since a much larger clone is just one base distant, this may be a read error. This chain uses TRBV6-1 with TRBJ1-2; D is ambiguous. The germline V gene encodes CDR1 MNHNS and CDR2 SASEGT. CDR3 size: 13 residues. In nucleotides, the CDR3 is TGTGCCAGCAGCTTTGAAAATAACTATGTCTACACCTTC. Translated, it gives CASSFENNYVYTF.

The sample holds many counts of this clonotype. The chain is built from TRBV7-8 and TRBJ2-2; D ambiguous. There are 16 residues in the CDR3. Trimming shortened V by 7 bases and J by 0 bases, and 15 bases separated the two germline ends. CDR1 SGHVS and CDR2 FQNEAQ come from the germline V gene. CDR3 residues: CASIDLGATNTGELFF. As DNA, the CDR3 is TGTGCCAGCATCGACCTCGGCGCGACGAACACCGGGGAGCTGTTTTTT.